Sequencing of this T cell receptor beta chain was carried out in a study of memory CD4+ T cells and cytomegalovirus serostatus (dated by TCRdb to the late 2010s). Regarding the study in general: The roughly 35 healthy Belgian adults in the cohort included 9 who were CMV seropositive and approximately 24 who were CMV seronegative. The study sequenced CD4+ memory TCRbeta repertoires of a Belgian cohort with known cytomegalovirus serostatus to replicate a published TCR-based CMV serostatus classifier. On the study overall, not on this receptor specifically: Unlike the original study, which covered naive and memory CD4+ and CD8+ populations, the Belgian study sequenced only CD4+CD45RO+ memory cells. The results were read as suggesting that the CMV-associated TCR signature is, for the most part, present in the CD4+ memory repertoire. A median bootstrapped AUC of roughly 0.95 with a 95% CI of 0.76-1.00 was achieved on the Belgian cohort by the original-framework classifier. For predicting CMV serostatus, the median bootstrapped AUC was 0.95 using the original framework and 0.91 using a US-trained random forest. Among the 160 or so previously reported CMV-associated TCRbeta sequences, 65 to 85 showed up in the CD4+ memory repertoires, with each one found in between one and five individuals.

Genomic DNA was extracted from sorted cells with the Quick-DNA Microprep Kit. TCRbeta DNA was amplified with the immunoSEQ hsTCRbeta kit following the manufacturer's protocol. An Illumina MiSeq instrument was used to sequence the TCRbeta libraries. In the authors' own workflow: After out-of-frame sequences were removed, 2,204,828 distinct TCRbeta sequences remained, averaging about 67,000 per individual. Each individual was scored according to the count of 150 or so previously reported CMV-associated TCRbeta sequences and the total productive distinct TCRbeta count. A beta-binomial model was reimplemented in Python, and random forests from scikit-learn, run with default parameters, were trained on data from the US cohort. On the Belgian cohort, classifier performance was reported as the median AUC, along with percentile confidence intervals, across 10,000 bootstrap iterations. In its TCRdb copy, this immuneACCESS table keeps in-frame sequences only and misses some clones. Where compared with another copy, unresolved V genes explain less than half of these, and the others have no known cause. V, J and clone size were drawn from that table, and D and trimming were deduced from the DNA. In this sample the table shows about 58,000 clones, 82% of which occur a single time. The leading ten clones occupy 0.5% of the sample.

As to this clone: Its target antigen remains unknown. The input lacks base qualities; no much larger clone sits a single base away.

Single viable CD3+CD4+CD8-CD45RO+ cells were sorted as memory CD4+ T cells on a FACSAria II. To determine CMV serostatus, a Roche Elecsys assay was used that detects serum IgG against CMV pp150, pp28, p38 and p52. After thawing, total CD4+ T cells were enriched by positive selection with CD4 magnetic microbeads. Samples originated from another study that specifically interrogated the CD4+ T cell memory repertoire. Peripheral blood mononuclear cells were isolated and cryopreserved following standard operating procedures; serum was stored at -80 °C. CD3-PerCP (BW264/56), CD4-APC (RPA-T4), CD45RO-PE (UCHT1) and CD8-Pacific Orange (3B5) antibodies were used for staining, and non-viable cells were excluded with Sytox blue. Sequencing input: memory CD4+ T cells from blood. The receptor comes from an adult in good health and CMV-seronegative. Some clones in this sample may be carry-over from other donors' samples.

The CDR3 region has the sequence CASSQTRDRGLQGNTIYF. The bases read TGCGCCAGCAGCCAAACCCGGGACAGGGGATTGCAGGGAAACACCATATATTTT. The sequence joins TRBV4-1 to TRBJ1-3, and 10 bases in between align with TRBD1. V has 2 bases trimmed and J has 4 bases trimmed; junction bases matching no gene number 11. Counted from cysteine to phenylalanine, this CDR3 has 18 amino acids. Only CDR3 DNA remains: 54 bases, in frame from the first base. From a lookup of the germline V gene, CDR1 and CDR2 are MGHRA and YSYEKL.